A single sample gave rise to the 4 T cell receptor beta chains below, sequenced in a study of blood T cell repertoires in COVID-19. Measured with immunoSEQ multiplex PCR; TCRdb has only the in-frame clones, and not every one. The top ten hold over 20% of the sample, which has about 160,000 clones, about 80% seen once. Sequencing was performed on peripheral blood. These receptor sequences come from a woman of 80 years or more with acute or convalescent COVID-19.

This clone was detected only once. The chain couples TRBV5-1 to TRBJ1-1; D is unclear. The CDR3 spans 14 residues. V lost 2 bases to trimming and J lost 1 base, with 9 bases between them. Germline CDR1 is SGHRS and CDR2 is YFSETQ. The CDR3 spells CASSLNTPNTEAFF. CDR3 DNA: TGCGCCAGCAGCTTAAACACCCCGAACACTGAAGCTTTCTTT.

The chain has TRBV6-5 and TRBJ1-4, with 7 positions matching TRBD1. Germline V lookup: CDR1 MNHEY, CDR2 SVGAGI. The CDR3 runs to 12 residues. Trimming took 6 bases from V and 7 from J; bases not matched to a gene: 2. The CDR3 DNA sequence: TGTGCCAGCAGGGGACAGTTTGAAAAACTGTTTTTT. Translated: CASRGQFEKLFF.

This rearrangement joins TRBV30 to TRBJ2-2; D is uncertain. The CDR3 totals 15 residues. The V end was cut by 1 base, the J end by 2 bases, with 11 bases between. The germline V gene has CDR1 GTSNPN and CDR2 SVGIG (reference sequence). CDR3 coding DNA: TGTGCCTGGAGTGAAGGTCAGACTAACACCGGGGAGCTGTTTTTT. This gives the protein CAWSEGQTNTGELFF.

J is TRBJ1-2 and V is TRBV11-2; possibly TRBD1 for D (5 bases). Germline assignment: CDR1 SGHAT and CDR2 FQNNGV. V lost 5 bases to trimming and J lost 4 bases, with 26 bases between them. This CDR3 spans 18 amino acids. The CDR3, as DNA: TGTGCCAGCAGCCCTACACGTGGGGCGCAATCTCTTCTCTATGGCTACACCTTC. Amino acids: CASSPTRGAQSLLYGYTF.